This T cell receptor (beta chain) was recorded in a study of PD-L1 blockade in urothelial cancer. As for the study in general: Blood underwent analysis 3 weeks (second dose) and 6 weeks after treatment began.

The germline V gene has CDR1 DFQATT and CDR2 SNEGSKA (reference sequence). This CDR3 has 10 residues. Trimming took 6 bases from V and 2 from J, leaving 4 bases between them. Measured with immunoSEQ multiplex PCR; TCRdb has only the in-frame clones, and not every one. The table lists 57,000 or so clones, about four fifths of them singletons, with 4% to 5.5% in the top ten. This receptor was obtained from a man in his 70s with urothelial cancer. The V gene is TRBV20-1, the J gene TRBJ1-2; D unresolved. Sequencing used PBMCs, obtained around atezolizumab (anti-PD-L1) treatment. CDR3: CSAQNYGYTF. The CDR3 nucleotides are TGCAGTGCCCAGAACTATGGCTACACCTTC.